This T cell receptor beta chain was sequenced in a study of PD-1 blockade in classical Hodgkin lymphoma. The study, taken as a whole, reports: According to reports, newly diagnosed patients had lower baseline TCR diversity than healthy donors, and relapsed/refractory patients had lower baseline TCR diversity still.

Comment on this clone: Antigen: not known.

With no exception, relapse followed autologous stem cell transplantation in all patients, and brentuximab vedotin exposure varied. Assay: immunoSEQ multiplex PCR; the TCRdb copy retains only in-frame clones and omits some. The sample has more than 40,000 clones; over 60% are singletons. This CDR3 comprises 14 residues. With 3 bases removed from V and 12 bases from J, the gap between germline ends came to 19 bases. Germline V CDR1 and CDR2: SGHRS, YFSETQ. This TCR came from a human donor with classical Hodgkin lymphoma. This rearrangement joins TRBV5-1 to TRBJ2-1; D uncertain. The sequences come from peripheral blood mononuclear cells (PBMCs), collected at baseline. The CDR3 reads CASSSPGYPQGQFF. The DNA for the CDR3 is TGCGCCAGCAGCTCCCCAGGCTACCCCCAAGGGCAGTTCTTC.